This passage covers 17 T cell receptor beta chains from one sample sequenced in a study of blood T cell repertoires in COVID-19. The method was immunoSEQ multiplex PCR; TCRdb's version includes in-frame clones alone and lacks a portion of them. Of a few hundred thousand clones in the sample, around 86% were seen once. The sequenced sample consisted of PBMCs or T cells enriched from blood (not recorded which). These receptors originate from a woman between 45 and 65 years old who had recovered from COVID-19.

This clone was detected only a few times. The chain links TRBV2 to TRBJ1-1; D uncertain. The CDR3 spans 9 residues. Germline CDR1 and CDR2: SNHLY and FYNNEI. Between the trimmed V and J ends, which lost 6 bases and 8 bases, there was a span of 4 bases. This CDR3 is CASSLEAFF. CDR3 DNA sequence: TGTGCCAGCAGCCTCGAAGCTTTCTTT. Based on the CDR3 plus reference TRBV2 and TRBJ1-1, the full variable domain is EPEVTQTPSHQVTQMGQEVILRCVPISNHLYFYWYRQILGQKVEFLVSFYNNEISEKSEIFDDQFSVERPDGSNFTLKIRSTKLEDSAMYFCASSLEAFFGQGTRLTVV.

The chain has TRBV9 and TRBJ1-2; the D is unclear. Between the trimmed V and J ends, which lost 4 bases and 2 bases, there was a span of 12 bases. The CDR3 contains 14 residues. Per germline, CDR1 SGDLS and CDR2 YYNGEE. The DNA of the CDR3 is TGTGCCAGCAGCCGACAAACGGTCAACTATGGCTACACCTTC. Translated, it gives CASSRQTVNYGYTF.

The chain is built from TRBV19 and TRBJ2-6; D is undetermined. Trimming shortened V by 5 bases and J by 0 bases, and 5 bases separated the two germline ends. The CDR3 is 14 residues long. Looked up from germline, CDR1 is LNHDA and CDR2 is SQIVND (reference sequence). CDR3 bases: TGTGCCAGTAGTCCTACCTCTGGGGCCAACGTCCTGACTTTC. It yields the protein CASSPTSGANVLTF.

In this sample, this clone turned up once. This chain connects TRBV2 to TRBJ2-3; TRBD2 aligns across 7 bases. This CDR3 contains 14 residues. The V and J ends lost 8 bases and 0 bases, in that order; junction bases with no gene match: 5. Germline V gene data show CDR1 as SNHLY and CDR2 as FYNNEI. For the CDR3, the DNA is TGTGCCAGCCAAAGCGGGGCTAGCACAGATACGCAGTATTTT. Translation gives CASQSGASTDTQYF.

The chain has TRBV19 and TRBJ2-5, with D maybe TRBD2 (5 bases). Per the germline V gene, CDR1 is LNHDA and CDR2 is SQIVND (reference sequence). This CDR3 contains 14 residues. Trimming shortened V by 8 bases and J by 5 bases, and 18 bases separated the two germline ends. This CDR3 reads CASGGGILGETQYF. The CDR3 DNA reads TGTGCCAGTGGAGGTGGGATTCTTGGGGAGACCCAGTACTTC.

The chain joins TRBV27 to TRBJ2-5, with 7 bases matching TRBD2. Unmatched junction bases numbered 9, after V lost 6 bases and J lost 5 bases. CDR1 is MNHEY and CDR2 is SMNVEV in the germline V gene (reference sequence). The CDR3 has 14 amino acids. The CDR3 bases are TGTGCCAGCAGGGAGCGGGAATACTTGGAGACCCAGTACTTC. Translated, it gives CASREREYLETQYF.

The chain is built from TRBV3-1 (or the pseudogene TRBV3-2) and TRBJ2-3; perhaps TRBD1 as D (6 bases). The CDR3 spans 16 residues. From germline, CDR1 is LGHDT and CDR2 YNNKEL (reference sequence). The V end was cut by 1 base, the J end by 4 bases, with 15 bases between. Here the CDR3 DNA reads TGTGCCAGCAGCCAAGCCTACTCGAAGGGGGCAGATACGCAGTATTTT. Translated: CASSQAYSKGADTQYF.

The CDR3 bases are TGTGCCAGCAGCCTGGGAACAGGGGGTGACAATCAGCCCCAGCATTTT. It yields the protein CASSLGTGGDNQPQHF. V and J are TRBV3-1 (or the pseudogene TRBV3-2) and TRBJ1-5; 8 nucleotides match TRBD1. CDR1 LGHDT and CDR2 YNNKEL come from the germline V gene (reference sequence). Trimming at V came to 4 bases and at J to 3 bases, leaving 8 bases not matched to a gene. The CDR3 totals 16 residues.

V is TRBV7-8 and J is TRBJ1-5, with 7 bases that match TRBD1. CDR3 length: 14 residues. Germline assignment: CDR1 SGHVS and CDR2 FQNEAQ. V lost 0 bases to trimming and J lost 7 bases; unmatched junction nucleotides: 3. Here the CDR3 DNA reads TGTGCCAGCAGCTTAGCCACAGGGGAACAGCCCCAGCATTTT. Translating it yields CASSLATGEQPQHF.

The V and J genes are TRBV30 and TRBJ2-1; D gene unclear. The CDR3 is 16 residues long. V lost 1 base and J 6 bases, leaving 19 bases between the germline ends. Germline V gene lookup returns CDR1 GTSNPN and CDR2 SVGIG (reference sequence). The CDR3 region has the DNA TGTGCCTGGAGTGGGTCTACGGGTAGGCCGAGCAATGAGCAGTTCTTC. This gives the protein CAWSGSTGRPSNEQFF.

This sequence joins TRBV12-3 or TRBV12-4 and TRBJ1-2; a weak D match, TRBD1 (5 bases). The V end lost 6 bases, the J end lost 7 bases, and 12 bases lay between the germline ends. CDR3 length equals 12 residues. This CDR3 reads CASSPRGGGYTF. In nucleotides, the CDR3 is TGTGCCAGCAGCCCCCGCGGGGGTGGCTACACCTTC.

This chain's CDR3 is CASSEDSATNEKLFF. CDR3 nucleotides: TGTGCCAGCAGTGAAGACTCCGCAACTAATGAAAAACTGTTTTTT. The chain employs TRBV6-1 and TRBJ1-4; D is unclear. Germline assignment: CDR1 MNHNS and CDR2 SASEGT. V gave up 1 base and J gave up 0 bases, with 6 bases separating them. The CDR3 sequence is 15 residues long.

This chain uses TRBV7-2 with TRBJ2-2; D remains unclear. The germline V and J ends were trimmed by 5 bases and 7 bases, with 8 bases remaining between them. CDR3 length: 12 residues. Per germline, CDR1 SGHTA and CDR2 FQGNSA. The CDR3 region has the DNA TGTGCCAGCAGCAGCAAAAGCGGGGAGCTGTTTTTT. As protein: CASSSKSGELFF.

This chain uses TRBV6-5 with TRBJ2-5, with TRBD2 matching 12 bases. CDR1 and CDR2 from the germline V gene are MNHEY and SVGAGI. The CDR3 has 13 residues. The V gene end was trimmed by 8 bases and the J gene end by 8 bases; junction bases not matched to a gene: 6. DNA of the CDR3: TGTGCCAGCCGTCCTAGCGGGGGGGATACCCAGTACTTC. Amino acid sequence: CASRPSGGDTQYF.

This clone was observed a handful of times. This chain connects TRBV18 to TRBJ1-6; 7 positions agree with TRBD1. The germline CDR1 and CDR2 sequences are KGHSH and LQKENI. The CDR3 runs 14 residues. The trim removed 6 bases at V and 11 bases at J, leaving 10 bases unmatched. The CDR3 here is CASSLGQATTPLHF. The CDR3 region has the DNA TGTGCCAGCTCCCTAGGACAGGCTACAACACCCCTCCACTTT. The entire variable domain, with the rest obtained from reference TRBV18 and TRBJ1-6, is as follows: NAGVMQNPRHLVRRRGQEARLRCSPMKGHSHVYWYRQLPEEGLKFMVYLQKENIIDESGMPKERFSAEFPKEGPSILRIQQVVRGDSAAYFCASSLGQATTPLHFGNGTRLTVT.

The chain uses TRBV29-1 and TRBJ1-1; D might be TRBD1 (5 bases). Germline V CDR1 and CDR2: SQVTM, ANQGSEA. Trimming left V 5 bases short and J 5 bases short, with 12 bases between. The CDR3 sequence is 12 residues long. CDR3 nucleotides: TGCAGCGTTAGTTTCAGGGATACTGAAGCTTTCTTT. Translated, it gives CSVSFRDTEAFF.

The rearrangement uses TRBV11-3 and TRBJ2-1; 10 bases map to TRBD2. CDR1 and CDR2 from the germline V gene are SGHNT and YENEEA. The junction had 8 bases not matched to a gene; V was cut back by 2 bases and J by 4 bases. The CDR3 covers 17 residues. CDR3 in amino acids: CASSLKPGTSAYNEQFF. The CDR3 DNA reads TGTGCCAGCAGCTTAAAGCCCGGGACTAGCGCGTACAATGAGCAGTTCTTC.